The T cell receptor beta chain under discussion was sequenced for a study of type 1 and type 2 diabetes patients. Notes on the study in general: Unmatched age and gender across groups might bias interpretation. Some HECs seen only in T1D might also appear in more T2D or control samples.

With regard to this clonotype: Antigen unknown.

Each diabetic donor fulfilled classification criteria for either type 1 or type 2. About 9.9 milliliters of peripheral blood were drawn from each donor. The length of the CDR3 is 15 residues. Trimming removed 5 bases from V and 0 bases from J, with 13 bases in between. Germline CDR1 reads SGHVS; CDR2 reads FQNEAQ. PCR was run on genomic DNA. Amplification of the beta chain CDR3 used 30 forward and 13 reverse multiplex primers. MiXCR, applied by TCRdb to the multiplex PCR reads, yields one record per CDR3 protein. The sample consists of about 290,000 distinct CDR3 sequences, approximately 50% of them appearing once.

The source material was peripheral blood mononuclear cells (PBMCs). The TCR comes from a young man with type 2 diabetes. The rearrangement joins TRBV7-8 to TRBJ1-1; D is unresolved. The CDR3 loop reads CASSQDPGMNTEAFF. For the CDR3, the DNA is TGTGCCAGCAGCCAAGATCCGGGCATGAACACTGAAGCTTTCTTT.